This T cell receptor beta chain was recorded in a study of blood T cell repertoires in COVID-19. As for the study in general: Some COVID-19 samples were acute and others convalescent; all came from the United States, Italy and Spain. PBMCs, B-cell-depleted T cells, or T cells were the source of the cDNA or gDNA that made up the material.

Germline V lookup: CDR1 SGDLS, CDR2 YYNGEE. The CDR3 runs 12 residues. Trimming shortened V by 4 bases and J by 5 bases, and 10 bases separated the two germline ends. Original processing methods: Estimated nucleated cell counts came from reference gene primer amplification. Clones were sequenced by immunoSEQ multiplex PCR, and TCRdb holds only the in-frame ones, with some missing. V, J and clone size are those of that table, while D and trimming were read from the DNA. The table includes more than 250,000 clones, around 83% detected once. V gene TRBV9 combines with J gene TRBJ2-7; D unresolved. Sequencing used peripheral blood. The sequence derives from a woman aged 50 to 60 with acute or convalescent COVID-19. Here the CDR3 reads CASSKNSDEQYF. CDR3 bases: TGTGCCAGCAGCAAAAACAGTGACGAGCAGTACTTC.